This TCR beta chain was sequenced during a study of T cells expressing NK-cell markers. Reprocessing the 5' RACE reads, TCRdb reports a single entry for every CDR3 protein and omits DNA. The sample holds 200,000 to 300,000 distinct CDR3 sequences. This CDR3 region has 15 residues. The sequence was obtained from a man between 18 and 35 years old in good health. The chain couples TRBV12-3 or TRBV12-4 to TRBJ2-5; the TRBD2 assignment by TCRdb is unverifiable without DNA. Sequencing was performed on blood T cells: a sorted CD56 or NKG2C T cell subset, CD4+ or CD8+ T cells, or bulk PBMC T cells (not recorded which). CDR3 sequence: CASRLAGGRQETQYF.